A selection of T cell receptor beta chains follows, all from one sample in a study of blood T cells in healthy people across ages. TCRdb re-derived calls from the 5' RACE reads in MiXCR, one entry per CDR3 protein. The sample comprises around 1,600,000 distinct CDR3 sequences, around 40% of which are singletons, and less than 5% rests with the top ten. Material for sequencing was blood. The receptor source for this set is a woman aged 18-35 years in good health. CDR3s include the opening cysteine and the closing phenylalanine or tryptophan. The D gene is left open where the match is weak. Only some rows state a clone size, as once, few, many or a class for expanded clones.

DNA: TGCAGCGTCCGACAGGGTGATCAGCCCCAGCATTTT
CDR3: CSVRQGDQPQHF
size: NA
J: TRBJ1-5
V: TRBV29-1
D: TRBD1

DNA: TGTGCCAGCAGCCAAGATACACAGTGGGGCTACACCTTC
CDR3: CASSQDTQWGYTF
size: NA
J: TRBJ1-2
V: TRBV4-2
D: NA

DNA: TGCAGTGCTCGGGGGGCCCCTAGCACAGATACGCAGTATTTT
CDR3: CSARGAPSTDTQYF
size: once
J: TRBJ2-3
V: TRBV20-1
D: NA

DNA: TGTGCCAGCAGACGGAACAATAATTCATCCCTCCACTTT
CDR3: CASRRNNNSSLHF
size: NA
J: TRBJ1-6
V: TRBV19
D: NA

DNA: TGCAGTGCCCTAACCCGCTATAGCGGGAGGATTCTAGCCAAAAACATTCAGTACTTC
CDR3: CSALTRYSGRILAKNIQYF
size: few
J: TRBJ2-4
V: TRBV20-1
D: TRBD2

DNA: TGTGCCAGCAGCCCCGGACAGAGGGGCCGGCCCCAGCATTTT
CDR3: CASSPGQRGRPQHF
size: once
J: TRBJ1-5
V: TRBV3-1
D: NA

DNA: TGTGCCAGCAGCCCATCTGTGGCGTTCTCCTACAATGAGCAGTTCTTC
CDR3: CASSPSVAFSYNEQFF
size: NA
J: TRBJ2-1
V: TRBV2
D: NA

DNA: TGTTCCAGCAGTTACTCGAAGGGCAGGGGGAATAATTCACCCCTCCACTTT
CDR3: CSSSYSKGRGNNSPLHF
size: NA
J: TRBJ1-6
V: TRBV6-6
D: TRBD1

DNA: TGCAGTGCTAACGAGCGGGGGGAGAACACCGGGGAGCTGTTTTTT
CDR3: CSANERGENTGELFF
size: NA
J: TRBJ2-2
V: TRBV20-1
D: TRBD2

DNA: TGTGCCAGCAGTTTATCCGGGGTTGGTCAGCCCCAGCATTTT
CDR3: CASSLSGVGQPQHF
size: few
J: TRBJ1-5
V: TRBV27
D: NA

DNA: TGTGCCAGCAGTTACTCCCGAACCTGGGACAATGAGCAGTTCTTC
CDR3: CASSYSRTWDNEQFF
size: once
J: TRBJ2-1
V: TRBV6-5
D: NA

DNA: TGTGCCAGCAGATCCGGGACACCTGCCTACGAGCAGTACTTC
CDR3: CASRSGTPAYEQYF
size: NA
J: TRBJ2-7
V: TRBV11-2
D: NA

DNA: TGTGCCAGCAGGGAGCGGGACTCCCCAAGTGACACCTTC
CDR3: CASRERDSPSDTF
size: few
J: TRBJ1-2
V: TRBV6-2/TRBV6-3
D: NA

DNA: TGTGCCAGCAGCTTGTATGCAGGGGTCAATGAGCAGTTCTTC
CDR3: CASSLYAGVNEQFF
size: few
J: TRBJ2-1
V: TRBV5-6
D: NA

DNA: TGTGCCAGCACTCCAGGGACCAAGGGCGGCTACACCTTC
CDR3: CASTPGTKGGYTF
size: NA
J: TRBJ1-2
V: TRBV12-3/TRBV12-4
D: NA

DNA: TGCAGTGCTAGGTGGGGGAGGGTCACAGATACGCAGTATTTT
CDR3: CSARWGRVTDTQYF
size: NA
J: TRBJ2-3
V: TRBV20-1
D: TRBD2

DNA: TGTGCCATCATGTCAGGAGAAGACAATGAGCAGTTCTTC
CDR3: CAIMSGEDNEQFF
size: few
J: TRBJ2-1
V: TRBV10-3
D: NA

DNA: TGCAGTGCTAGACCCCACAGGGGGCGCAATGAGCAGTTCTTC
CDR3: CSARPHRGRNEQFF
size: many
J: TRBJ2-1
V: TRBV20-1
D: TRBD1

DNA: TGTGCCAGCAGTCCGGGGGGGGAGCCCCAGCATTTT
CDR3: CASSPGGEPQHF
size: few
J: TRBJ1-5
V: TRBV6-5
D: NA

DNA: TGCGCCAGCAGCTTGGCGGGCGAGCGGGGGGCCTACAATGAGCAGTTCTTC
CDR3: CASSLAGERGAYNEQFF
size: NA
J: TRBJ2-1
V: TRBV5-1
D: TRBD2

DNA: TGTGCCACCAGCAGCACAGGGGAAAGCACAGATACGCAGTATTTT
CDR3: CATSSTGESTDTQYF
size: few
J: TRBJ2-3
V: TRBV15
D: TRBD1

DNA: TGCGCCAGCAGCCTCCTACCGGGACCTCGGGAAAAACTGTTTTTT
CDR3: CASSLLPGPREKLFF
size: NA
J: TRBJ1-4
V: TRBV4-1
D: NA

DNA: TGTGCCAGCAGCTGGGGACAGGGAGGCACCGGGGAGCTGTTTTTT
CDR3: CASSWGQGGTGELFF
size: NA
J: TRBJ2-2
V: TRBV13
D: TRBD1

DNA: TGTGCCAGCACTTACGGGGCGGGGGGGAGTTTCTACGAGCAGTACTTC
CDR3: CASTYGAGGSFYEQYF
size: NA
J: TRBJ2-7
V: TRBV6-5
D: TRBD2

DNA: TGTGCCAGCAGCTTAGTCGGTGCCGGCAATGAGCAGTTCTTC
CDR3: CASSLVGAGNEQFF
size: few
J: TRBJ2-1
V: TRBV7-9
D: NA

DNA: TGTGCCAGCAGCCCCCGGTGGGTGAATGCCGAGCAGTACTTC
CDR3: CASSPRWVNAEQYF
size: NA
J: TRBJ2-7
V: TRBV11-2
D: NA

DNA: TGCGCCAGCAGCCAAGATCGAACACCCTACAAGGAGCAGTACTTC
CDR3: CASSQDRTPYKEQYF
size: NA
J: TRBJ2-5
V: TRBV4-1
D: NA

DNA: TGCAGTGCTAACCCGACAGGGGAACGGGAGACCCAGTACTTC
CDR3: CSANPTGERETQYF
size: few
J: TRBJ2-5
V: TRBV20-1
D: TRBD1

DNA: TGTGCCAGCAGAACATTCTTAGCGGGGGAGACCCAGTACTTC
CDR3: CASRTFLAGETQYF
size: few
J: TRBJ2-5
V: TRBV6-5
D: TRBD2

DNA: TGCAGTGCTAGCAACAGCGTCGACTCTGGGGCCAACGTCCTGACTTTC
CDR3: CSASNSVDSGANVLTF
size: few
J: TRBJ2-6
V: TRBV20-1
D: NA

DNA: TGTGCCAGCAGCCAAAGAGCGGGAGTAGGCGAGCAGTACTTC
CDR3: CASSQRAGVGEQYF
size: once
J: TRBJ2-7
V: TRBV3-1
D: TRBD2

DNA: TGCAGTGCTAAGGGTGGGGGCACTAAAGCTTTCTTT
CDR3: CSAKGGGTKAFF
size: NA
J: TRBJ1-1
V: TRBV20-1
D: NA

DNA: TGTGCCATCAGTGAAGACAGGGATTACGAGCAGTACTTC
CDR3: CAISEDRDYEQYF
size: few
J: TRBJ2-7
V: TRBV10-3
D: TRBD1

DNA: TGTGCCTGGACTCCCTCAGGGGGGTTCAAGTACTTC
CDR3: CAWTPSGGFKYF
size: NA
J: TRBJ2-7
V: TRBV30
D: NA

DNA: TGCAGCGTTGGCCCTACAGGGGGCTTCGGCTATGGCTACACCTTC
CDR3: CSVGPTGGFGYGYTF
size: NA
J: TRBJ1-2
V: TRBV29-1
D: TRBD1

DNA: TGCAGCGTTGGAGGGGAGCCCTATGGCTACACCTTC
CDR3: CSVGGEPYGYTF
size: few
J: TRBJ1-2
V: TRBV29-1
D: NA

DNA: TGTGCCATAGGAGGCAGTCTGTCCACCGGGGAGCTGTTTTTT
CDR3: CAIGGSLSTGELFF
size: NA
J: TRBJ2-2
V: TRBV2
D: NA

DNA: TGTGCCAGCAGTGAAACAAATGAGCAGTACTTC
CDR3: CASSETNEQYF
size: once
J: TRBJ2-7
V: TRBV25-1
D: NA

DNA: TGCGCCAGCAGCCAATTTTTCCAAGAGAACAATGAGCAGTTCTTC
CDR3: CASSQFFQENNEQFF
size: NA
J: TRBJ2-1
V: TRBV4-1
D: NA

DNA: TGCAGCGTTGCTCGGCAGAACGAGCAGTACTTC
CDR3: CSVARQNEQYF
size: NA
J: TRBJ2-7
V: TRBV29-1
D: NA

DNA: TGTGCCAGCAGTGAGGGGCAGCGAGCTAATGAAAAACTGTTTTTT
CDR3: CASSEGQRANEKLFF
size: NA
J: TRBJ1-4
V: TRBV2
D: NA

DNA: TGTGCCAGCAGCCAGGGACAGGGCGACGAGCAGTACTTC
CDR3: CASSQGQGDEQYF
size: once
J: TRBJ2-7
V: TRBV3-1
D: TRBD1

DNA: TGTGCCAGCAGTCTTACCGGGGACAACAATGAGCAGTTCTTC
CDR3: CASSLTGDNNEQFF
size: many
J: TRBJ2-1
V: TRBV28
D: NA